This TCR beta chain was captured by sequencing in a study of blood T cell repertoires in COVID-19. Produced via immunoSEQ multiplex PCR; TCRdb's table is partial and in-frame only. The table lists fewer than 300,000 clones, roughly 92% of them singletons. Looked up from germline, CDR1 is SGHRS and CDR2 is YFSETQ. The CDR3 totals 15 residues. V lost 1 base to trimming and J lost 2 bases, with 7 bases between them. Material: peripheral blood. This sequence was found in a woman younger than 45 with COVID-19, enrolled during active disease. V gene TRBV5-1 combines with J gene TRBJ2-6; D not resolved. The CDR3 region is CASSLIETGANVLTF. The CDR3 region has the DNA TGCGCCAGCAGCTTGATTGAGACTGGGGCCAACGTCCTGACTTTC.